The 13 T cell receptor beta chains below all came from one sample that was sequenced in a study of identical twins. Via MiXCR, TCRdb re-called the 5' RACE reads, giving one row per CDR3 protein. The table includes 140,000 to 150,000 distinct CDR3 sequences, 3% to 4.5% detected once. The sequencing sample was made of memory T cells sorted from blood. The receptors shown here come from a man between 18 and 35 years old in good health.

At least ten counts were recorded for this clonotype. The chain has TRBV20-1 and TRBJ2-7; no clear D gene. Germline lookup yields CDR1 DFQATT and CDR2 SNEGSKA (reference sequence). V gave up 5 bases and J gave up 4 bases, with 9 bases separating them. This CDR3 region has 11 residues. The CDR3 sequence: CSASSLYEQYF. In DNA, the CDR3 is TGCAGTGCTTCCTCCCTTTACGAGCAGTACTTC.

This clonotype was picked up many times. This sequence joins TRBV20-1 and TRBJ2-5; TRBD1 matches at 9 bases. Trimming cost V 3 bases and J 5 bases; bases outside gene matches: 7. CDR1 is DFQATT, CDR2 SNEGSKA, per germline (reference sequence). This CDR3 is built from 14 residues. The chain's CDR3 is CSASQGTGRETQYF. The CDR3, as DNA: TGCAGTGCTAGTCAGGGGACAGGGCGGGAGACCCAGTACTTC.

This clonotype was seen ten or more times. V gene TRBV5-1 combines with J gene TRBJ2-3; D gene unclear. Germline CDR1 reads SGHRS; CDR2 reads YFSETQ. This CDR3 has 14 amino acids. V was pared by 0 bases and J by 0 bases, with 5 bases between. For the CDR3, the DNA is TGCGCCAGCAGCTTGGCCAGCAGCACAGATACGCAGTATTTT. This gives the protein CASSLASSTDTQYF. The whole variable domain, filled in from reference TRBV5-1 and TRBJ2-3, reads KAGVTQTPRYLIKTRGQQVTLSCSPISGHRSVSWYQQTPGQGLQFLFEYFSETQRNKGNFPGRFSGRQFSNSRSEMNVSTLELGDSALYLCASSLASSTDTQYFGPGTRLTVL.

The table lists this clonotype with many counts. The CDR3 coding sequence is TGCAGCGTTGAAGGTAGCCCCATGGATACGCAGTATTTT. Amino acid sequence: CSVEGSPMDTQYF. The gene calls are TRBV29-1 and TRBJ2-3; D is ambiguous. Germline V gene lookup returns CDR1 SQVTM and CDR2 ANQGSEA. There are 13 residues in the CDR3. With 1 base removed from V and 6 bases from J, the gap between germline ends came to 11 bases.

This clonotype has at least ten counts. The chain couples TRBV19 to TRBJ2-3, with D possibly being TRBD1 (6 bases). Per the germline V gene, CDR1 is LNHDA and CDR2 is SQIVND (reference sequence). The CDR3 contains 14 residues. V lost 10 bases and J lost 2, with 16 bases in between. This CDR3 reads CATRRDTLTDTQYF. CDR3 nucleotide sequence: TGTGCCACACGCCGGGACACTCTCACAGATACGCAGTATTTT.

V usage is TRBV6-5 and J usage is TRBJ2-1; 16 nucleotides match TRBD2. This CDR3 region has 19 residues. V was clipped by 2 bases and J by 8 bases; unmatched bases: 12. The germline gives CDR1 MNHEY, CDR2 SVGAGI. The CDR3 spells CASSYTPGLAGGSGDEQFF. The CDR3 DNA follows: TGTGCCAGCAGTTACACTCCGGGACTAGCGGGAGGGTCTGGGGATGAGCAGTTCTTC.

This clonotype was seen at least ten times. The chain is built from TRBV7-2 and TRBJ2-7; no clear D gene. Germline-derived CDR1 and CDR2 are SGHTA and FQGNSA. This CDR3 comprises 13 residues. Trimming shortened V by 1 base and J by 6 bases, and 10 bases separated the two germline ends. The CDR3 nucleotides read TGTGCCAGCAGCTTAGAGGGAACGGGCGAGCAGTACTTC. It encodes CASSLEGTGEQYF.

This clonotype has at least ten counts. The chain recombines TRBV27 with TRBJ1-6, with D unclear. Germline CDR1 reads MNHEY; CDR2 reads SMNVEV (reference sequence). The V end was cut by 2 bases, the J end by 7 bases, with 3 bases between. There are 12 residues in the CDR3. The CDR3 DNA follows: TGTGCCAGCAGTTTACGGAATTCACCCCTCCACTTT. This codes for CASSLRNSPLHF.

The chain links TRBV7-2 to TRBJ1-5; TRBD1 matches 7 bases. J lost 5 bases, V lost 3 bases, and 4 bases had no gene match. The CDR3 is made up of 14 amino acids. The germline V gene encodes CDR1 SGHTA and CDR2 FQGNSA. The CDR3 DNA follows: TGTGCCAGCAGCTTGGGACAGCAGCATCAGCCCCAGCATTTT. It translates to CASSLGQQHQPQHF.

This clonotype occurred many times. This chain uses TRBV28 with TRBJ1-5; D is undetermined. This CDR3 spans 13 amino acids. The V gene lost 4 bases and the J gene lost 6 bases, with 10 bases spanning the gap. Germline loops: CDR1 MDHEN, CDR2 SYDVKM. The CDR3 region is CASSWGSRQPQHF. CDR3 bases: TGTGCCAGCAGTTGGGGTTCTCGTCAGCCCCAGCATTTT.

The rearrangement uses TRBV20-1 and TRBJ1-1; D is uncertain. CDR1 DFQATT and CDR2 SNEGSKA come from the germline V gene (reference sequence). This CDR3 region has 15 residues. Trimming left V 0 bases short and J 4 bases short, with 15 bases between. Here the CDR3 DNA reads TGCAGTGCTAGAGAGGATTGGGCCAGCGGCACTGAAGCTTTCTTT. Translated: CSAREDWASGTEAFF.

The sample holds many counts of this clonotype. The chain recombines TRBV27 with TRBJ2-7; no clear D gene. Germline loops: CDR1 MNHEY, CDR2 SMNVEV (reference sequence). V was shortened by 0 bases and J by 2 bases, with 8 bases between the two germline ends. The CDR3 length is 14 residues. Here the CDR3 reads CASSLSADTYEQYF. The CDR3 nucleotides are TGTGCCAGCAGTTTATCGGCAGACACCTACGAGCAGTACTTC.

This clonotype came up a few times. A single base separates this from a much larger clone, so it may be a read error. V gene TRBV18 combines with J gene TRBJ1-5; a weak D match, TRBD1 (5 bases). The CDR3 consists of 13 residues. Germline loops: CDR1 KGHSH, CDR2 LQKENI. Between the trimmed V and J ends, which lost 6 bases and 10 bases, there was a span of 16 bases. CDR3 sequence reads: CASSLDIVHPQHF. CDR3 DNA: TGTGCCAGCTCTCTGGACATTGTTCATCCCCAGCATTTT.